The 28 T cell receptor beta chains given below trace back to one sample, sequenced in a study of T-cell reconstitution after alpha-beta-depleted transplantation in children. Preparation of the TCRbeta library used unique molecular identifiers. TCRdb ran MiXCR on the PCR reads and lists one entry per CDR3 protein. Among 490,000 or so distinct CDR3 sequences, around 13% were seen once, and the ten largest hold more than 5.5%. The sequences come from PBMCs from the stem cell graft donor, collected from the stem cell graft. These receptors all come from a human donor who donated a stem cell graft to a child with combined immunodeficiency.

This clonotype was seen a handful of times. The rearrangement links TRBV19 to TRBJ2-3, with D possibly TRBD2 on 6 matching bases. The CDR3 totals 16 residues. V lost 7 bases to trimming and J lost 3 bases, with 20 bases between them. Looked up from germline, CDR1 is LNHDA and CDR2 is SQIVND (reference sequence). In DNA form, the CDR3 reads TGTGCCAGTAACCCTAGGAGGGGTGGGCGGACAGATACGCAGTATTTT. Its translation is CASNPRRGGRTDTQYF.

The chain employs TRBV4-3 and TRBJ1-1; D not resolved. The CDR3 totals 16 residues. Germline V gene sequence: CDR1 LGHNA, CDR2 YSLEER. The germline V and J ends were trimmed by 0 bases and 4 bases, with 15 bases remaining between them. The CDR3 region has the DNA TGCGCCAGCAGCCAAGACCCGGCTTTCACGGGCACTGAAGCTTTCTTT. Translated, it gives CASSQDPAFTGTEAFF.

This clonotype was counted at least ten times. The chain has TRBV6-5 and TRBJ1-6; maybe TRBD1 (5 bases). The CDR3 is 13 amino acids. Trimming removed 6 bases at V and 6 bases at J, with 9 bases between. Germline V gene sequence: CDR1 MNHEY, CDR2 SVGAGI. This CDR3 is CASRGVTNSPLHF. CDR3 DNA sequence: TGTGCCAGCAGAGGGGTAACTAATTCACCCCTCCACTTT.

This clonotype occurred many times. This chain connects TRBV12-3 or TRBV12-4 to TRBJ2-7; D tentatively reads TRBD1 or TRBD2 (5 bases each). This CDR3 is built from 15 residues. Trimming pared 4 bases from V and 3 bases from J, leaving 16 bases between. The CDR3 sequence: CASSSLRGGHYEQYF. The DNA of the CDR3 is TGTGCCAGCAGTTCCCTACGGGGCGGGCACTACGAGCAGTACTTC.

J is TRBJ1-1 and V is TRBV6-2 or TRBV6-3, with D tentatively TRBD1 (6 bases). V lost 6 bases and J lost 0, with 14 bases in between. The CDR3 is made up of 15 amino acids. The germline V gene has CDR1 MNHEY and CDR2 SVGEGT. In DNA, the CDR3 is TGTGCCAGCAGCCCGGGACAACCCCTGAACACTGAAGCTTTCTTT. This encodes CASSPGQPLNTEAFF.

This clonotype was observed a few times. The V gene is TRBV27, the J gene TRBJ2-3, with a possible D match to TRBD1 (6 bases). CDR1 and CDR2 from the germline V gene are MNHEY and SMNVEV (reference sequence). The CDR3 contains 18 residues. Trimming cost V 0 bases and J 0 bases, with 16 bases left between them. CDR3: CASSLSAPVGASTDTQYF. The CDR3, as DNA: TGTGCCAGCAGTTTATCAGCACCTGTGGGGGCTAGCACAGATACGCAGTATTTT.

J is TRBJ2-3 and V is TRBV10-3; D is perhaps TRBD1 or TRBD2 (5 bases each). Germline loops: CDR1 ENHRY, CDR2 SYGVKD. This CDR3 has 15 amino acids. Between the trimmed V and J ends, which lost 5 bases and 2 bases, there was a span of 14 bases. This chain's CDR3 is CAISNRDLYTDTQYF. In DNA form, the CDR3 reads TGTGCCATCAGTAACCGGGACCTCTACACAGATACGCAGTATTTT.

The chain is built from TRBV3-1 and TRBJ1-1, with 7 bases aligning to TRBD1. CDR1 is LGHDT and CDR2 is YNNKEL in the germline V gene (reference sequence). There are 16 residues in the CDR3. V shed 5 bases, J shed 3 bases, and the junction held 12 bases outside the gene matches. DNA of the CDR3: TGTGCCAGCAGCTCCCTAACGGGACAGATATACACTGAAGCTTTCTTT. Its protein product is CASSSLTGQIYTEAFF.

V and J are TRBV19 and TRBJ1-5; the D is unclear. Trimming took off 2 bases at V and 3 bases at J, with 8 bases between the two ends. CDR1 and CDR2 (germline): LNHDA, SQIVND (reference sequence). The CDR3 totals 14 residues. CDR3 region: CASSIFRDNQPQHF. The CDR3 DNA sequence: TGTGCCAGTAGTATATTCCGGGACAATCAGCCCCAGCATTTT.

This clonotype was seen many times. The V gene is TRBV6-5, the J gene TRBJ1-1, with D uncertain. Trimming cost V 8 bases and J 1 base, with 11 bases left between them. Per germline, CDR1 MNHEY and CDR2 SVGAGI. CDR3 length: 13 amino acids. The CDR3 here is CASHREGNTEAFF. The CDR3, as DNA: TGTGCCAGCCATCGGGAGGGGAACACTGAAGCTTTCTTT.

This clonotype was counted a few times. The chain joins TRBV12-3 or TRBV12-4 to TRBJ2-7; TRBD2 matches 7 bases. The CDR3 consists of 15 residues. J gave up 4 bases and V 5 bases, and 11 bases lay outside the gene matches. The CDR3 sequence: CASSPQAGRLYEQYF. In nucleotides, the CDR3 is TGTGCCAGCAGTCCACAAGCGGGACGCCTTTACGAGCAGTACTTC.

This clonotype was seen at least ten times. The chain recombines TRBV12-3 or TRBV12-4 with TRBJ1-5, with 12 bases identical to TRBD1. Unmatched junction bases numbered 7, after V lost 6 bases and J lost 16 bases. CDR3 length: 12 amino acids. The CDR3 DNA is TGTGCCAGCAGGTTGAGGGACAGGGGGCTTCATTTT. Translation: CASRLRDRGLHF.

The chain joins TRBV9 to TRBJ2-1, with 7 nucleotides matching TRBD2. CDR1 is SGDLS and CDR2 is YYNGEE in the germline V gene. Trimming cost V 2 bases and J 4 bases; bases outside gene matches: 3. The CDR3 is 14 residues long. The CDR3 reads CASSVQRDYNEQFF. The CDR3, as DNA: TGTGCCAGCAGCGTCCAGCGGGATTACAATGAGCAGTTCTTC.

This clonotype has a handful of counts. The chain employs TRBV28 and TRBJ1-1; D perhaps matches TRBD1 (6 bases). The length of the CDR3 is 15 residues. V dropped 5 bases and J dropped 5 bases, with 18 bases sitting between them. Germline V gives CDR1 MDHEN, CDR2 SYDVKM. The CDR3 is CASSLHRADVTEAFF. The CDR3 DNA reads TGTGCCAGCAGTCTTCACAGGGCAGATGTGACTGAAGCTTTCTTT. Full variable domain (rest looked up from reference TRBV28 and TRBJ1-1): DVKVTQSSRYLVKRTGEKVFLECVQDMDHENMFWYRQDPGLGLRLIYFSYDVKMKEKGDIPEGYSVSREKKERFSLILESASTNQTSMYLCASSLHRADVTEAFFGQGTRLTVV.

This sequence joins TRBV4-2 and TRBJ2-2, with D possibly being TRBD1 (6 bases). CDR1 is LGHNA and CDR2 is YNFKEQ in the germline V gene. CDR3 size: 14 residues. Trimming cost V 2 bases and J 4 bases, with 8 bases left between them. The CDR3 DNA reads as TGTGCCAGCAGCCAAACCAGGGGCACCGGGGAGCTGTTTTTT. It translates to CASSQTRGTGELFF.

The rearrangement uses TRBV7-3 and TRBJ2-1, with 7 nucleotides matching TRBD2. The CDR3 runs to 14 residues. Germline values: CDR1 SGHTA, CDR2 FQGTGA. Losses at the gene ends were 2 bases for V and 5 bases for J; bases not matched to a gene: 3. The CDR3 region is CASSLYGGNNEQFF. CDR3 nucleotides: TGTGCCAGCAGCTTATACGGGGGGAACAATGAGCAGTTCTTC. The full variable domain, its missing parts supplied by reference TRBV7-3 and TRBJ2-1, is GAGVSQTPSNKVTEKGKYVELRCDPISGHTALYWYRQSLGQGPEFLIYFQGTGAADDSGLPNDRFFAVRPEGSVSTLKIQRTERGDSAVYLCASSLYGGNNEQFFGPGTRLTVL.

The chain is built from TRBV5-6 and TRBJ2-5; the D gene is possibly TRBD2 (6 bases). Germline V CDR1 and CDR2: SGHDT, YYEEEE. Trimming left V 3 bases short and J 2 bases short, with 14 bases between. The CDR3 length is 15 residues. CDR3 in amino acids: CASSWGTPAQETQYF. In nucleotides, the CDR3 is TGTGCCAGCAGCTGGGGGACTCCAGCACAAGAGACCCAGTACTTC.

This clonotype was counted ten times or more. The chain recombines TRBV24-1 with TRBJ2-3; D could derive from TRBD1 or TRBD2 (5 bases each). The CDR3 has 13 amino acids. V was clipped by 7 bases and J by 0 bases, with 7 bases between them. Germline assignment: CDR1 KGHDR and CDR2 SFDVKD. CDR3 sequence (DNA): TGTGCCACCAGGAGGGACAGCACAGATACGCAGTATTTT. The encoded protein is CATRRDSTDTQYF.

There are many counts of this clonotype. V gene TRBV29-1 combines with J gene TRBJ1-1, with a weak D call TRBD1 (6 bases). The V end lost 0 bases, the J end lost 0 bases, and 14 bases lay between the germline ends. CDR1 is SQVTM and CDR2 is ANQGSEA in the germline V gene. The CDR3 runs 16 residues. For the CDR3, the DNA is TGCAGCGTTGAAGAGTGGCAGGGGATCGTGAACACTGAAGCTTTCTTT. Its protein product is CSVEEWQGIVNTEAFF. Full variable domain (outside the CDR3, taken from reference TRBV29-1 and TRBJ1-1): SAVISQKPSRDICQRGTSLTIQCQVDSQVTMMFWYRQQPGQSLTLIATANQGSEATYESGFVIDKFPISRPNLTFSTLTVSNMSPEDSSIYLCSVEEWQGIVNTEAFFGQGTRLTVV.

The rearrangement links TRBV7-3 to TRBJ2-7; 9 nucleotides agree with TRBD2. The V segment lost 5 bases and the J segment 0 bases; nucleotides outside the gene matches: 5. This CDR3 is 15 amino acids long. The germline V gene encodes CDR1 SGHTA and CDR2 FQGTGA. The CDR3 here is CASSRAGGSSYEQYF. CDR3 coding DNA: TGTGCCAGCAGCCGAGCGGGAGGAAGCTCCTACGAGCAGTACTTC.

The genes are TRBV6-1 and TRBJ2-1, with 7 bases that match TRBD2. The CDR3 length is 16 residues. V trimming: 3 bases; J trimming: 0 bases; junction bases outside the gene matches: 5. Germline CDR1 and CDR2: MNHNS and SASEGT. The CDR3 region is CASSETGTTSYNEQFF. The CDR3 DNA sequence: TGTGCCAGCAGTGAGACCGGGACTACCTCCTACAATGAGCAGTTCTTC.

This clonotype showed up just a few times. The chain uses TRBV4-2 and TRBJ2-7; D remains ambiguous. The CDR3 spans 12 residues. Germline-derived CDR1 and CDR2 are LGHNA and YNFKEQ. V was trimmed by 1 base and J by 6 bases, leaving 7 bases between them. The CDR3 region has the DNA TGTGCCAGCAGCCAAGGGGATTCCGAGCAGTACTTC. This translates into CASSQGDSEQYF.

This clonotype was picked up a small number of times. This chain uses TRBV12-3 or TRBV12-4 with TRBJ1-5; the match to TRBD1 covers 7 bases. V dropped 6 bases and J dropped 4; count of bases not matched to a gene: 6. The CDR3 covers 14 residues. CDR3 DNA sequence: TGTGCCAGCAGACTAGGGACAGTAAATCAGCCCCAGCATTTT. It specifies CASRLGTVNQPQHF.

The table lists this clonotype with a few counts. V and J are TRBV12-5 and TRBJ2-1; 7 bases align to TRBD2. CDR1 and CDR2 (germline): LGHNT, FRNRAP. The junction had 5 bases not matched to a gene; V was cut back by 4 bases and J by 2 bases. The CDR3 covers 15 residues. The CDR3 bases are TGTGCTAGTGGTTCTCGGGAGGCCCCCTACAATGAGCAGTTCTTC. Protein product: CASGSREAPYNEQFF.

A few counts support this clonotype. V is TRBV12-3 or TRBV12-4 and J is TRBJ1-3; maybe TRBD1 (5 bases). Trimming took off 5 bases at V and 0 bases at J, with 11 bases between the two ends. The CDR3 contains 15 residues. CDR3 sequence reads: CASSPGTYSGNTIYF. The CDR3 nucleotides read TGTGCCAGCAGTCCAGGGACCTACTCTGGAAACACCATATATTTT.

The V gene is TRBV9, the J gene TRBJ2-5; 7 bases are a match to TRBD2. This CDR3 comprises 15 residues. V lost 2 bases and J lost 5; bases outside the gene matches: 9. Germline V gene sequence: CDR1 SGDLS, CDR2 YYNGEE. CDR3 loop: CASSVEGGRYETQYF. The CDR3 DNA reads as TGTGCCAGCAGCGTGGAGGGAGGGCGGTATGAGACCCAGTACTTC.

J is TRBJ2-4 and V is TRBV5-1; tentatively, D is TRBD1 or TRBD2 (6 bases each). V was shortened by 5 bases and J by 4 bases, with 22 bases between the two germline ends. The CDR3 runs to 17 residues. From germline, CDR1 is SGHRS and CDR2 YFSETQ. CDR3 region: CASRNPGLRGGKNIQYF. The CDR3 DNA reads TGCGCCAGCAGGAATCCGGGACTCAGGGGTGGAAAAAACATTCAGTACTTC. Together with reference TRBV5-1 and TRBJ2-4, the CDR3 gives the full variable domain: KAGVTQTPRYLIKTRGQQVTLSCSPISGHRSVSWYQQTPGQGLQFLFEYFSETQRNKGNFPGRFSGRQFSNSRSEMNVSTLELGDSALYLCASRNPGLRGGKNIQYFGAGTRLSVL.

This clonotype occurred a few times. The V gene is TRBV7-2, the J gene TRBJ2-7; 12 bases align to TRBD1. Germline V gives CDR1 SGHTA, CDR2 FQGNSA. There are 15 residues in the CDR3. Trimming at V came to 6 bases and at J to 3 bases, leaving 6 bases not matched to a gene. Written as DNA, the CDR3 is TGTGCCAGCAGGTACCGGGACAGGGGGCTCTACGAGCAGTACTTC. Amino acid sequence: CASRYRDRGLYEQYF.